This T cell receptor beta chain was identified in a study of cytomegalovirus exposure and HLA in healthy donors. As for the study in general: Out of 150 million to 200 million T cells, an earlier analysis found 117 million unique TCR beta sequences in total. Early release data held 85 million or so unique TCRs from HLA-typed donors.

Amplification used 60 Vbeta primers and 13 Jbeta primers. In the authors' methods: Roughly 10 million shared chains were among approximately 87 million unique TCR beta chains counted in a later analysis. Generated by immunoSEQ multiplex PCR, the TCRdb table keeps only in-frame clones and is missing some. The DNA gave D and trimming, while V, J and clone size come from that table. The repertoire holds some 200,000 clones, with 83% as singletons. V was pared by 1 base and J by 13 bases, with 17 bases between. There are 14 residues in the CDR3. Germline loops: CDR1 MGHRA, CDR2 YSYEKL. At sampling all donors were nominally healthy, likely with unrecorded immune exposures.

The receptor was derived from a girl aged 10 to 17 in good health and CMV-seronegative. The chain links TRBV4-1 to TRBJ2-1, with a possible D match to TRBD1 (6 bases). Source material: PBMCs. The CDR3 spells CASSQATSGVFQFF. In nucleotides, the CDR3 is TGCGCCAGCAGCCAAGCTACCTCAGGGGTGTTTCAGTTCTTC.